The T cell receptor beta chain described here comes from a study of neurological immune-mediated disorders. The CDR3 consists of 13 residues. V gave up 7 bases and J gave up 5 bases, with 14 bases separating them. Germline values: CDR1 DFQATT, CDR2 SNEGSKA (reference sequence). This clonotype was counted at least ten times. Each CDR3 protein is one row after TCRdb ran MiXCR on the 5' RACE reads. The data hold tens of thousands of distinct CDR3 sequences, with around 3.3% observed a single time. Material: PBMCs. The source is a man aged 35-49 years with multiple sclerosis. The V and J genes are TRBV20-1 and TRBJ1-4, with D tentatively TRBD1 (5 bases). The CDR3 coding sequence is TGCAGTGTGCAGGGAGGCCCAAATGAAAAACTGTTTTTT. Its protein is CSVQGGPNEKLFF.